The source of this TCR beta chain is a study of Ad26.COV2.S vaccination and SARS-CoV-2 variants. Notes on the study in general: Considerable breadth of spike-specific CD8+ and CD4+ T cell responses has reportedly been documented following vaccination.

About this clone itself: Its cognate antigen is unknown.

The assay was immunoSEQ multiplex PCR, and TCRdb's table has in-frame clones only and misses some. Among 350,000 to 450,000 clones listed, around 92% were seen once. CDR1 and CDR2 from the germline V gene are SGDLS and YYNGEE. Losses at the gene ends were 0 bases for V and 4 bases for J; bases not matched to a gene: 8. This CDR3 comprises 18 residues. As for treatment: 15 to 20 received Ad26.COV2.S at low or high dose, single or two shots; about 5 received placebo; per-sample allocation not given. Sampling was performed 63 days after the first vaccine or placebo injection. Immunization relied on an Ad26 vector, which expressed Wuhan-strain SARS-CoV-2 spike.

The sample in question was peripheral blood, obtained in a trial of Ad26.COV2.S vaccine versus placebo. The chain employs TRBV9 and TRBJ2-3, with TRBD2 identical over 13 bases. The sequence was obtained from a person between 18 and 59 years old who received the Ad26.COV2.S COVID-19 vaccine or a placebo. In nucleotides, the CDR3 is TGTGCCAGCAGCGTAGGACTAGCGGGGGGTCAGTGGCCAGATACGCAGTATTTT. Encoded protein: CASSVGLAGGQWPDTQYF.